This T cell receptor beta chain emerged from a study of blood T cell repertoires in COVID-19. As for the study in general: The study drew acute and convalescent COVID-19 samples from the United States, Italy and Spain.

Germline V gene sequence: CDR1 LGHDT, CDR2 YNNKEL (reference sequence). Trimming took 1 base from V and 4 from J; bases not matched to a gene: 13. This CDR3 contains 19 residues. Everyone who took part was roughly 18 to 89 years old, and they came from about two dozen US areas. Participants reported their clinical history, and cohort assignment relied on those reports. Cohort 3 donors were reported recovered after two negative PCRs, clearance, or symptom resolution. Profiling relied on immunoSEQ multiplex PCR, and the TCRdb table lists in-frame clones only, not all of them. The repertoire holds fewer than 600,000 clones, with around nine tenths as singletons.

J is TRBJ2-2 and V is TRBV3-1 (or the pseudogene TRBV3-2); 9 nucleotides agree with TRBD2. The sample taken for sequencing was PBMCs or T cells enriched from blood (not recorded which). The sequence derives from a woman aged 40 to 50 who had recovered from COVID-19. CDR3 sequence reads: CASSQGLAREGQSTGELFF. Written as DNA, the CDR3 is TGTGCCAGCAGCCAAGGACTGGCGCGGGAGGGCCAAAGCACCGGGGAGCTGTTTTTT.